This T cell receptor beta chain was obtained from a study of T cell repertoires in ileal Crohn's disease. The data were produced by immunoSEQ multiplex PCR, yet TCRdb's version contains in-frame clones alone and is incomplete. Of more than 11,000 clones listed, nearly 90% are singletons. V lost 7 bases and J lost 1; bases outside the gene matches: 4. CDR3 length equals 14 residues. The V gene's germline CDR1 is LNHDA and CDR2 SQIVND (reference sequence). The receptor's source is an adult with Crohn's disease. The sample comprised ileal tissue. The genes are TRBV19 and TRBJ2-4; 7 nucleotides line up with TRBD2. The CDR3 is CASKAGPAKNIQYF. The CDR3 DNA follows: TGTGCCAGTAAAGCGGGACCGGCCAAAAACATTCAGTACTTC.